The sequence of this TCR beta chain was determined in a study of human T cells and chemical hapten exposure. The V end lost 5 bases, the J end lost 1 base, and 7 bases lay between the germline ends. The CDR3 has 13 amino acids. Germline-derived CDR1 and CDR2 are MNHEY and SVGAGI. Time point meaning: patch test 3, about 24 weeks after DPC sensitization. As to treatment: therapeutic diphenylcyclopropenone sensitization with weekly scalp DPC. Blood sampling preceded each patch test application. TCRdb itself ran the RACE reads through MiXCR, one entry per CDR3 protein. Of roughly 89,000 distinct CDR3 sequences listed, roughly 10% are singletons.

The input for sequencing was whole blood, taken in connection with sensitization to the hapten diphenylcyclopropenone (DPC). This chain uses TRBV6-5 with TRBJ2-3; no firm D call. This receptor was obtained from a woman aged 25 to 45 with alopecia areata. Some clones in this sample may be carry-over from other donors' samples. The CDR3 here is CASSRRGTDTQYF. The CDR3 DNA reads as TGTGCCAGCAGTCGCCGGGGCACAGATACGCAGTATTTT.